This TCR beta chain was captured in a study of Graves' ophthalmopathy and Graves' hyperthyroidism. Trimming took 1 base from V and 4 from J, leaving 16 bases between them. Germline values: CDR1 SGHTA, CDR2 FQGNSA. The CDR3 is made up of 16 amino acids. This clonotype was recorded at least ten times. RNA transcripts were the template, and TCR beta CDR3 regions were amplified from them. First-round RT-PCR with HTBI primers preceded a second-round multiplex PCR. TCRdb ran MiXCR on the multiplex PCR reads and lists one entry per CDR3 protein. Of about 700,000 distinct CDR3 sequences listed, over 40% are singletons.

This sequence originates from an adult man with Graves' ophthalmopathy. The chain uses TRBV7-2 and TRBJ1-2; weak D call: TRBD1 (5 bases). Sequencing was done on a sample of peripheral blood. CDR3 residues: CASSLDVGAGGYGYTF. The CDR3 nucleotides are TGTGCCAGCAGCTTAGATGTCGGGGCGGGTGGCTATGGCTACACCTTC.